This T cell receptor beta chain came from a study of blood T cells in healthy people across ages. Points from the study as a whole: Roughly linear age-related decline in beta diversity appeared, significant by age around 42.

This clonotype was found many times. Its antigen remains unknown. This CDR3 contains 14 residues. The V gene end was trimmed by 3 bases and the J gene end by 5 bases; junction bases not matched to a gene: 4. CDR1 GTSNPN and CDR2 SVGIG come from the germline V gene (reference sequence). Next came a second PCR, run for about 7 to 12 cycles, which used a sample-barcoded 5' primer along with a J-beta primer mix. Unique molecular identifiers of 12 random nucleotides labeled each cDNA. A single record per CDR3 protein comes from TCRdb applying MiXCR to the 5' RACE reads. The table includes approximately 1.5 million distinct CDR3 sequences, roughly 32% detected once.

The sequence was obtained from a woman aged 25 to 39 in good health. The rearrangement uses TRBV30 and TRBJ2-5, with 12 bases identical to TRBD2. Sequenced material: blood. CDR3 loop: CAWSRLAGVETQYF. The CDR3 DNA sequence: TGTGCCTGGAGCCGACTAGCGGGGGTTGAGACCCAGTACTTC. Supplemented by reference TRBV30 and TRBJ2-5, the full variable domain reads SQTIHQWPATLVQPVGSPLSLECTVEGTSNPNLYWYRQAAGRGLQLLFYSVGIGQISSEVPQNLSASRPQDRQFILSSKKLLLSDSGFYLCAWSRLAGVETQYFGPGTRLLVL.